The next 30 T cell receptor beta chains were all read from a single sample in a study of T cell changes during pregnancy in multiple sclerosis (dated by TCRdb to about 2019). Libraries were built with the immunoSEQ multiplex PCR assay. Sourced from immuneACCESS, this table was stored by TCRdb with only in-frame sequences that have V and J called. A share of the clones is absent; for the studies checked, an unresolved V gene accounts for under half, and the remainder has no known explanation. In this sample the table shows 35,000 to 45,000 clones, about 90% of which occur a single time. Together, the top ten hold roughly 0.9% of the sample. Sequenced material: CD4+ T cells from peripheral blood mononuclear cells, taken after pregnancy. These TCRs come from a female donor with multiple sclerosis, enrolled in a pregnancy study.

In regard to this clone: A read error may account for a junction end that differs from germline. Here the CDR3 reads CASSLNQVTEAFF. In DNA form, the CDR3 reads TGTGCTAGCAGCTTAAACCAGGTTACTGAAGCTTTCTTT. V and J are TRBV7-7 and TRBJ1-1; no clear D gene. The CDR3 sequence is 13 residues long. CDR1 SSHAT and CDR2 FNYEAQ come from the germline V gene (reference sequence).

The V call is TRBV6-6, the J call TRBJ1-2, with 7 bases that match TRBD1. The CDR3 is made up of 14 amino acids. The junction had 5 bases not matched to a gene; V was cut back by 3 bases and J by 4 bases. Germline lookup yields CDR1 MNHNY and CDR2 SVGAGI (reference sequence). CDR3 coding DNA: TGTGCCAGCAGTTATCCGGGACAGAGCTATGGCTACACCTTC. It encodes CASSYPGQSYGYTF.

The chain couples TRBV27 to TRBJ1-2, with D perhaps TRBD1 (6 bases). CDR1 and CDR2 (germline): MNHEY, SMNVEV (reference sequence). CDR3 length equals 14 residues. The ends were cut back, 6 bases at V and 0 bases at J, with 11 bases in the middle. The CDR3: CASSTTGPNYGYTF. CDR3 coding DNA: TGTGCCAGCAGCACGACAGGACCTAACTATGGCTACACCTTC.

The chain couples TRBV11-2 to TRBJ1-1; possibly TRBD1 for D (5 bases). This CDR3 region has 11 residues. Germline V gene sequence: CDR1 SGHAT, CDR2 FQNNGV. V gave up 0 bases and J gave up 10 bases, with 6 bases separating them. CDR3 sequence: CASSLEGGAFF. For the CDR3, the DNA is TGTGCCAGCAGCTTAGAGGGGGGAGCTTTCTTT.

The J gene is TRBJ1-1, the V gene TRBV6-1; no clear D gene. This CDR3 spans 17 amino acids. The ends were cut back, 3 bases at V and 3 bases at J, with 20 bases in the middle. The germline gives CDR1 MNHNS, CDR2 SASEGT. The chain's CDR3 is CASSDGPRHSVDTEAFF. The CDR3 DNA is TGTGCCAGCAGTGACGGTCCAAGACACTCTGTCGACACTGAAGCTTTCTTT.

V is TRBV2 and J is TRBJ1-4, with D perhaps TRBD1 (6 bases). CDR3 length: 15 amino acids. Per germline, CDR1 SNHLY and CDR2 FYNNEI. V gave up 6 bases and J gave up 8 bases, with 19 bases separating them. CDR3 bases: TGTGCCAGCAGGGCAGACAGGCCTTTAAGGGAAAAACTGTTTTTT. Translation gives CASRADRPLREKLFF.

Concerning this clone: At one of its ends the junction is not consistent with the germline gene, which may arise from a read error. The genes are TRBV7-7 and TRBJ2-5, with a possible D match to TRBD2 (5 bases). The CDR3 extends over 14 amino acids. Per germline, CDR1 SSHAT and CDR2 FNYEAQ (reference sequence). The CDR3 bases are TGTGCTAGCAGCTTAAGGTCCGGGGAAGAGACCCAGTACTTC. Its protein is CASSLRSGEETQYF.

This clone was counted only a few times. The chain joins TRBV7-9 to TRBJ1-1, with 7 positions matching TRBD1. V dropped 1 base and J dropped 1; count of bases not matched to a gene: 3. The CDR3 is 15 residues long. Looked up from germline, CDR1 is SEHNR and CDR2 is FQNEAQ (reference sequence). The CDR3 loop is CASSLGQGGNTEAFF. In DNA, the CDR3 is TGTGCCAGCAGCTTAGGACAGGGCGGGAACACTGAAGCTTTCTTT. The full variable domain, its missing parts supplied by reference TRBV7-9 and TRBJ1-1, is DTGVSQNPRHKITKRGQNVTFRCDPISEHNRLYWYRQTLGQGPEFLTYFQNEAQLEKSRLLSDRFSAERPKGSFSTLEIQRTEQGDSAMYLCASSLGQGGNTEAFFGQGTRLTVV.

The rearrangement links TRBV6-5 to TRBJ2-3; possible D gene TRBD1, 6 bases. The V gene's germline CDR1 is MNHEY and CDR2 SVGAGI. This CDR3 comprises 14 residues. Trimming stripped 1 base from V and 3 bases from J, with 8 bases between. CDR3 nucleotide sequence: TGTGCCAGCAGTTACTACAGGGAGACAGATACGCAGTATTTT. It encodes CASSYYRETDTQYF.

This clone was counted many times. This chain connects TRBV5-6 to TRBJ1-1; the match to TRBD1 covers 8 bases. This CDR3 region has 16 residues. Germline-derived CDR1 and CDR2 are SGHDT and YYEEEE. After removal of 0 bases from V and 5 bases from J, the junction contained 9 bases not matched to a gene. The CDR3 region has the DNA TGTGCCAGCAGCTTGGTACGCACAGGGGGGTTAACTGAAGCTTTCTTT. Its protein is CASSLVRTGGLTEAFF. Full variable domain (remainder filled in from reference TRBV5-6 and TRBJ1-1): DAGVTQSPTHLIKTRGQQVTLRCSPKSGHDTVSWYQQALGQGPQFIFQYYEEEERQRGNFPDRFSGHQFPNYSSELNVNALLLGDSALYLCASSLVRTGGLTEAFFGQGTRLTVV.

In nucleotides, the CDR3 is TGTGCCAGCAGCCGACTAGCGAATGAGCAGTTCTTC. Translating it yields CASSRLANEQFF. V usage is TRBV5-4 and J usage is TRBJ2-1, with 8 nucleotides matching TRBD2. Germline values: CDR1 SGHNT, CDR2 YYREEE (reference sequence). This CDR3 has 12 amino acids. V shed 4 bases, J shed 7 bases, and the junction held 1 base outside the gene matches.

This chain joins TRBV7-2 and TRBJ2-2; TRBD1 matches 9 bases. The V segment lost 1 base and the J segment 5 bases; nucleotides outside the gene matches: 5. In germline, CDR1 is SGHTA, CDR2 FQGNSA. This CDR3 contains 16 residues. As DNA, the CDR3 is TGTGCCAGCAGCTTAGGGGGACAGGGTGGAACCGGGGAGCTGTTTTTT. Protein sequence: CASSLGGQGGTGELFF.

The chain recombines TRBV6-5 with TRBJ2-3, with 7 bases lining up with TRBD2. Germline CDR1 and CDR2: MNHEY and SVGAGI. CDR3 length: 12 amino acids. J was trimmed by 6 bases and V by 6 bases; bases with no gene match: 3. CDR3 in amino acids: CASRHSGDTQYF. The DNA of the CDR3 is TGTGCCAGCAGGCATAGCGGGGATACGCAGTATTTT.

The chain combines TRBV5-1 with TRBJ1-3; the D is unclear. Germline assignment: CDR1 SGHRS and CDR2 YFSETQ. The length of the CDR3 is 14 residues. The V end lost 1 base, the J end lost 11 bases, and 16 bases lay between the germline ends. CDR3 region: CASSLNGAERPIYF. The CDR3 DNA reads TGCGCCAGCAGCTTGAATGGTGCTGAGAGGCCCATATATTTT.

The CDR3 coding sequence is TGTGTGTCGGGGACAGGGCCTTACGAGCAGTACTTC. This gives the protein CVSGTGPYEQYF. The chain recombines TRBV7-2 with TRBJ2-7; 9 positions match TRBD1. There are 12 residues in the CDR3. CDR1 is SGHTA, CDR2 FQGNSA, per germline.

This chain links TRBV2 with TRBJ1-5; D is possibly TRBD1 (5 bases). V was clipped by 7 bases and J by 4 bases, with 11 bases between them. Per germline, CDR1 SNHLY and CDR2 FYNNEI. CDR3 length equals 13 residues. CDR3 nucleotide sequence: TGTGCCAGCAAGGGCCGGGGGAATCAGCCCCAGCATTTT. Protein product: CASKGRGNQPQHF.

The gene calls are TRBV5-6 and TRBJ1-5, with 12 bases lining up with TRBD1. The CDR3 contains 17 residues. Losses at the gene ends were 3 bases for V and 5 bases for J; bases not matched to a gene: 9. Germline CDR1 and CDR2: SGHDT and YYEEEE. CDR3 nucleotide sequence: TGTGCCAGCAGCTCCATAGCCGGGACAGGGGGCGATCAGCCCCAGCATTTT. Residues: CASSSIAGTGGDQPQHF.

The genes are TRBV9 and TRBJ2-2, with a tentative D call TRBD1 (6 bases). CDR1 SGDLS and CDR2 YYNGEE come from the germline V gene. The CDR3 extends over 16 amino acids. The V gene lost 4 bases and the J gene lost 4 bases, with 17 bases spanning the gap. CDR3 loop: CASSKHRDLPTGELFF. In nucleotides, the CDR3 is TGTGCCAGCAGCAAACACAGGGATTTGCCCACCGGGGAGCTGTTTTTT.

The table lists this clone with a count of one. This chain uses TRBV2 with TRBJ1-2; TRBD1 agrees at 10 bases. Trimming took 5 bases from V and 7 from J; bases not matched to a gene: 10. Germline V gives CDR1 SNHLY, CDR2 FYNNEI. CDR3 length: 15 amino acids. CDR3 bases: TGTGCCAGCAGTTCCGATGACAGGGGGCTTGGTGGCTACACCTTC. Protein sequence: CASSSDDRGLGGYTF.

The table lists this clone with a count of one. This chain joins TRBV7-6 and TRBJ1-1, with D possibly being TRBD1 (5 bases). The germline V gene encodes CDR1 SGHVS and CDR2 FNYEAQ. Between the trimmed V and J ends, which lost 2 bases and 4 bases, there was a span of 29 bases. CDR3 size: 20 residues. In DNA form, the CDR3 reads TGTGCCAGCAGCTTATCCCCCCGTTCTTTGTCGTGGGGCCGGGCCACTGAAGCTTTCTTT. Translating it yields CASSLSPRSLSWGRATEAFF.

The V call is TRBV2, the J call TRBJ1-2; D gene uncertain. Trimming cost V 5 bases and J 7 bases, with 11 bases left between them. The CDR3 has 12 residues. The V gene's germline CDR1 is SNHLY and CDR2 FYNNEI. The CDR3 DNA sequence: TGTGCCAGCAGTATCAATGCCGGTGGCTACACCTTC. This gives the protein CASSINAGGYTF.

The chain uses TRBV7-9 and TRBJ2-1; D might be TRBD2 (5 bases). Germline V CDR1 and CDR2: SEHNR, FQNEAQ (reference sequence). This CDR3 spans 15 amino acids. V shed 1 base and J shed 12 bases, with 19 bases lying between them. CDR3 in DNA: TGTGCCAGCAGCTTAGATTATGGTTTCTCTGGAGGGCAGTTCTTC. Its protein product is CASSLDYGFSGGQFF.

The CDR3, as DNA: TGTGCCAGCAGCCTGCTAGTTTCGTCCGGCTATGGCTACACCTTC. This codes for CASSLLVSSGYGYTF. This chain uses TRBV28 with TRBJ1-2; D gene unclear. CDR1 and CDR2 (germline): MDHEN, SYDVKM. The CDR3 loop spans 15 amino acids. Trimming left V 6 bases short and J 4 bases short, with 18 bases between.

This chain links TRBV11-2 with TRBJ2-3, with TRBD2 identical over 15 bases. The CDR3 length is 19 residues. The V gene's germline CDR1 is SGHAT and CDR2 FQNNGV. V lost 5 bases, J lost 1 base, and 10 bases stayed unmatched. The CDR3 sequence: CASSVRTSGGAVGTDTQYF. CDR3 DNA sequence: TGTGCCAGCAGCGTCCGGACTAGCGGGGGGGCCGTTGGCACAGATACGCAGTATTTT.

The chain couples TRBV5-6 to TRBJ2-7, with 9 bases that match TRBD1. This CDR3 comprises 17 residues. Germline V lookup: CDR1 SGHDT, CDR2 YYEEEE. V was pared by 4 bases and J by 2 bases, with 13 bases of the junction left unmatched. Here the CDR3 DNA reads TGTGCCAGCAGCCGTCCCGGGACAGGGATTGGACCCTACGAGCAGTACTTC. It encodes CASSRPGTGIGPYEQYF.

The chain's CDR3 is CASSLTDSARSSYNEQFF. In DNA form, the CDR3 reads TGCGCCAGCAGCTTGACGGATAGCGCTAGGAGCTCCTACAATGAGCAGTTCTTC. J is TRBJ2-1 and V is TRBV5-1; tentative D call: TRBD2 (5 bases). This CDR3 is built from 18 residues. Germline CDR1 reads SGHRS; CDR2 reads YFSETQ. V was cut by 1 base and J by 0 bases, with 17 bases left in between.

The rearrangement links TRBV4-1 to TRBJ1-3; the D gene is possibly TRBD1 (5 bases). Per the germline V gene, CDR1 is MGHRA and CDR2 is YSYEKL. CDR3 length: 16 amino acids. Trimming took 0 bases from V and 3 from J, leaving 12 bases between them. The DNA for the CDR3 is TGCGCCAGCAGCCAAGACAGGGACTCTTATGGAAACACCATATATTTT. Translation: CASSQDRDSYGNTIYF.

J is TRBJ1-1 and V is TRBV28, with D possibly TRBD1 on 6 matching bases. V was cut by 5 bases and J by 4 bases, with 14 bases left in between. Germline assignment: CDR1 MDHEN and CDR2 SYDVKM. There are 14 residues in the CDR3. For the CDR3, the DNA is TGTGCCAGCAGTCTGCCCTACAGGGCCACTGAAGCTTTCTTT. Amino acid sequence: CASSLPYRATEAFF.

This clone showed up just once. The chain couples TRBV6-7 to TRBJ1-5, with D tentatively TRBD1 (6 bases). TRBV6-7 belongs to the ORF category, with a function that is uncertain. Deletions cut 2 bases from V and 0 bases from J, with 17 bases between. The CDR3 runs to 18 residues. The CDR3 reads CASSYRDKGEFSNQPQHF. The CDR3 bases are TGTGCCAGCAGTTACCGGGACAAGGGAGAGTTTAGCAATCAGCCCCAGCATTTT.

The rearrangement links TRBV7-9 to TRBJ2-7; D possibly corresponds to TRBD1 (5 bases). This CDR3 has 13 amino acids. Trimming removed 7 bases from V and 3 bases from J, with 13 bases in between. Germline CDR1 SEHNR, CDR2 FQNEAQ (reference sequence). In DNA, the CDR3 is TGTGCCAGCACCAAAGGTGACAGCTACGAGCAGTACTTC. Translation: CASTKGDSYEQYF.